Listed below are T cell receptor beta chains from one sample, sequenced in a study of blood T cell repertoires in COVID-19. The assay was immunoSEQ multiplex PCR, and TCRdb's table has in-frame clones only and misses some. The sample lists around 140,000 clones; around 86% were seen once. The specimen was peripheral blood. Receptors originate from an older woman with active or convalescent COVID-19. The CDR3 runs from the conserved cysteine through the conserved F or W.

v_call	j_call	cdr3_aa
TRBV6-2/TRBV6-3	TRBJ2-1	CASSVPGQGTLGNEQFF
TRBV19	TRBJ1-2	CASSIVGGAVADGYTF
TRBV6-4	TRBJ2-2	CALDFGELFF
TRBV10-3	TRBJ2-7	CAISDRLAGGGEQYF
TRBV4-1	TRBJ1-1	CASSLMSAGVSTEAFF
TRBV10-3	TRBJ2-7	CAIARTPTYEQYF
TRBV27	TRBJ1-5	CASSLWMGGSYQPQHF
TRBV7-2	TRBJ2-5	CASNAGQFQETQYF
TRBV3-1/TRBV3-2	TRBJ2-7	CASSQSGSSYEQYF
TRBV4-2	TRBJ1-3	CASSRQFSGNTIYF
TRBV30	TRBJ1-5	CAWSPETDQPQHF
TRBV9	TRBJ1-3	CASSGQGSGNTIYF
TRBV6-5	TRBJ1-2	CASSYGREANYGYTF
TRBV5-4	TRBJ2-1	CASSIPAAPNEQFF
TRBV28	TRBJ2-3	CASILRQTDTQYF
TRBV10-3	TRBJ2-5	CAISGSRQETQYF
TRBV7-9	TRBJ2-2	CASSPGTRTGLYTGELFF
TRBV18	TRBJ2-2	CASSPLAVPNTGELFF
TRBV15	TRBJ1-1	CATSRDSYLTEAFF
TRBV28	TRBJ2-5	CASRRTPQETQYF
TRBV29-1	TRBJ2-1	CSVSSASGNYNEQFF
TRBV28	TRBJ2-1	CASRTSGSDEQFF
TRBV19	TRBJ1-1	CASSPLGRLNTEAFF
TRBV30	TRBJ1-4	CAWSDRAPGTRIDEKLFF
TRBV11-3	TRBJ2-2	CASSLDPQGHGELFF
TRBV24-1	TRBJ2-1	CATSDPNGWYEQFF
TRBV2	TRBJ2-3	CASRELAGGTDTQYF
TRBV5-1	TRBJ2-3	CASSSDPGGTDTQYF
TRBV7-9	TRBJ1-2	CASYTGNNGYTF
TRBV19	TRBJ2-7	CASRRTDSYEQYF
TRBV7-2	TRBJ2-6	CASNDRGGAGANVLTF
TRBV19	TRBJ2-5	CASSTDRREGETQYF
TRBV6-1	TRBJ1-2	CASSEGTVNGYTF
TRBV12-5	TRBJ2-1	CASGLIHPGRRDNEQFF
TRBV30	TRBJ1-5	CAWSPLDRDDQPQHF
TRBV24-1	TRBJ2-3	CATSDFTSVSTDTQYF